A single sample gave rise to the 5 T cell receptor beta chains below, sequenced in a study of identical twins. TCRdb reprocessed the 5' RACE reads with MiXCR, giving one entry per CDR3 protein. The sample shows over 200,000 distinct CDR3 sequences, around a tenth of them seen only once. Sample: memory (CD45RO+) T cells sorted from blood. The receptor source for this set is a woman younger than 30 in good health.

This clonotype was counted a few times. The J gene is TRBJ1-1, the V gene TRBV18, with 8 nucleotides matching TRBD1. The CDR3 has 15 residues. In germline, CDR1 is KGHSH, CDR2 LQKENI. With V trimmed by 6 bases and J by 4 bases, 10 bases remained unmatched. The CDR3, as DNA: TGTGCCAGCTCGCCCGGGACAGGTGGGAGCACTGAAGCTTTCTTT. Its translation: CASSPGTGGSTEAFF.

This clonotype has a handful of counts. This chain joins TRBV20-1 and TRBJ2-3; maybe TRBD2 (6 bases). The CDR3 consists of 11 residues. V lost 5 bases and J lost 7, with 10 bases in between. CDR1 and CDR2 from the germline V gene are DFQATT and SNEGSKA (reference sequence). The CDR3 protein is CSAAGLNTQYF. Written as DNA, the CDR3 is TGCAGTGCTGCGGGACTCAATACGCAGTATTTT.

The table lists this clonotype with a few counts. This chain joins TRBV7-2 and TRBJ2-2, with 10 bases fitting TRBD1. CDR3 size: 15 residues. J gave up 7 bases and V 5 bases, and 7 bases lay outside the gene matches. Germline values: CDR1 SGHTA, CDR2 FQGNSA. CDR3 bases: TGTGCCAGCAGCCTACGACAGGGGGCAGTCGGGGAGCTGTTTTTT. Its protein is CASSLRQGAVGELFF.

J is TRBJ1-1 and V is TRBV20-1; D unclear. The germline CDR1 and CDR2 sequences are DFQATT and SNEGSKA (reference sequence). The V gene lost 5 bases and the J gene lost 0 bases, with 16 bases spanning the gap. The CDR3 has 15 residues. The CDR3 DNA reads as TGCAGTGCTGGCGACTTCAGGCGGATGAACACTGAAGCTTTCTTT. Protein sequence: CSAGDFRRMNTEAFF.

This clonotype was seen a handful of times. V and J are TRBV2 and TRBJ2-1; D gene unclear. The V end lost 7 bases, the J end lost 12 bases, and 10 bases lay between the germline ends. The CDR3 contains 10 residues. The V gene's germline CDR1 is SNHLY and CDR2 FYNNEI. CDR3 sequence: CASKRHVQFF. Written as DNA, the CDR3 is TGTGCCAGCAAAAGACACGTGCAGTTCTTC.